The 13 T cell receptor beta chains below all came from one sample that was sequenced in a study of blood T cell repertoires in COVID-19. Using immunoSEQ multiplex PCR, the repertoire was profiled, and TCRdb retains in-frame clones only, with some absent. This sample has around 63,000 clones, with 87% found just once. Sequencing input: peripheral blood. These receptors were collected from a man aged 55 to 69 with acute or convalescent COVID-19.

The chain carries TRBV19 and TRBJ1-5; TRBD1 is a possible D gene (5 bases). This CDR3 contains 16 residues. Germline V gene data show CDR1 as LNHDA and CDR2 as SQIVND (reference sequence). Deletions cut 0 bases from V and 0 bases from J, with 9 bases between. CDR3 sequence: CASSIDWGLSNQPQHF. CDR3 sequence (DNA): TGTGCCAGTAGTATAGATTGGGGCCTTAGCAATCAGCCCCAGCATTTT.

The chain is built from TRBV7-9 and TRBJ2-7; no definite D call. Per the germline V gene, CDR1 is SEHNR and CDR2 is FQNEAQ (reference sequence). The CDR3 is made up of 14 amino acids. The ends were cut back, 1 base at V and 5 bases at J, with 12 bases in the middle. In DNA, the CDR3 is TGTGCCAGCAGCTTAGACGAGATGAGCGACGAGCAGTACTTC. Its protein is CASSLDEMSDEQYF.

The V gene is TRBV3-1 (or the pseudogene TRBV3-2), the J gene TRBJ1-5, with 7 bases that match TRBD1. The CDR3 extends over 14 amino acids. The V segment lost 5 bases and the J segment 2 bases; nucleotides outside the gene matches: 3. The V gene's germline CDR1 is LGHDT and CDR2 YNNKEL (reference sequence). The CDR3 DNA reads TGTGCCAGCAGCAAAACAGGGGGCAATCAGCCCCAGCATTTT. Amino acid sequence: CASSKTGGNQPQHF.

CDR3 sequence reads: CAWSAPRGTLNYGYTF. As DNA, the CDR3 is TGTGCCTGGAGTGCCCCCCGGGGGACGCTTAACTATGGCTACACCTTC. The V gene is TRBV30, the J gene TRBJ1-2; D might be TRBD1 (5 bases). CDR1 and CDR2 from the germline V gene are GTSNPN and SVGIG (reference sequence). This CDR3 contains 16 residues. The V end lost 1 base, the J end lost 1 base, and 16 bases lay between the germline ends.

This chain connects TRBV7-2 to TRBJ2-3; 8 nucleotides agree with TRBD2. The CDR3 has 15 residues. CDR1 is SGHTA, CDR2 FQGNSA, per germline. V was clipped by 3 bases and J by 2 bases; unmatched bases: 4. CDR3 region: CASSFQAGVTDTQYF. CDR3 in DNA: TGTGCCAGCAGCTTCCAAGCGGGGGTCACAGATACGCAGTATTTT.

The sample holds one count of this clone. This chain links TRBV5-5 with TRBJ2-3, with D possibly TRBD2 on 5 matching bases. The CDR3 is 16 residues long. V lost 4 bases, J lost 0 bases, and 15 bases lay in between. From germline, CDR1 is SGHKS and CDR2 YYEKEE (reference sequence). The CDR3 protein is CASSPRGSPSTDTQYF. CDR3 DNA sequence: TGTGCCAGCAGCCCCCGAGGGAGCCCTAGCACAGATACGCAGTATTTT.

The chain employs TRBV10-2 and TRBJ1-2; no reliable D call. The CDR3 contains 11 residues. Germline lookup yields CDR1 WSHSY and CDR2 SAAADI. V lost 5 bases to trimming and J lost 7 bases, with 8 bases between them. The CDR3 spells CASSSGFGYTF. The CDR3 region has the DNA TGCGCCAGCAGTTCGGGATTTGGCTACACCTTC.

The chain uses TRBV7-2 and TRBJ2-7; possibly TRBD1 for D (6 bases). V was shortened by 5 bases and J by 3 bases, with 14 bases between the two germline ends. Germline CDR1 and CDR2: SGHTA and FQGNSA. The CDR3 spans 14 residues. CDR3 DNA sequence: TGTGCCAGCAGCCCACCTGGGGGCGTCTACGAGCAGTACTTC. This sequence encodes CASSPPGGVYEQYF.

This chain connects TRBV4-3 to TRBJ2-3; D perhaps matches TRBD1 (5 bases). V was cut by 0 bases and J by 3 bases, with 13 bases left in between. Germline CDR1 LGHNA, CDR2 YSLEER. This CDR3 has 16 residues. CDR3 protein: CASSQEWQGPTDTQYF. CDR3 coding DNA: TGCGCCAGCAGCCAAGAATGGCAGGGCCCTACAGATACGCAGTATTTT.

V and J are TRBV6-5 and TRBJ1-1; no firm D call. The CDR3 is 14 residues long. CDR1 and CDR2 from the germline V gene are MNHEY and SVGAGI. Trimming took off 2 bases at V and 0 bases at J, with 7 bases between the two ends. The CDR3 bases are TGTGCCAGCAGTTACCAGGTGATGAACACTGAAGCTTTCTTT. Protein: CASSYQVMNTEAFF.

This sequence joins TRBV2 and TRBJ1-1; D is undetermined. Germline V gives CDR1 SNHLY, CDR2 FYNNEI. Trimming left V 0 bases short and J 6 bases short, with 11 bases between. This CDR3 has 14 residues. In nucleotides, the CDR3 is TGTGCCAGCAGTGAAGCGAGGTTTGAACCTGAAGCTTTCTTT. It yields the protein CASSEARFEPEAFF.

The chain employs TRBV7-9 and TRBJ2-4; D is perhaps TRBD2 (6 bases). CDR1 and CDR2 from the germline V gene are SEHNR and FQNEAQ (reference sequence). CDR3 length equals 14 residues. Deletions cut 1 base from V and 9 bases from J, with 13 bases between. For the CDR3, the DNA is TGTGCCAGCAGCTTAGGGAGGGAACGGGGCATTCAGTACTTC. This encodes CASSLGRERGIQYF. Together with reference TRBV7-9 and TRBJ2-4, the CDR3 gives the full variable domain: DTGVSQNPRHKITKRGQNVTFRCDPISEHNRLYWYRQTLGQGPEFLTYFQNEAQLEKSRLLSDRFSAERPKGSFSTLEIQRTEQGDSAMYLCASSLGRERGIQYFGAGTRLSVL.

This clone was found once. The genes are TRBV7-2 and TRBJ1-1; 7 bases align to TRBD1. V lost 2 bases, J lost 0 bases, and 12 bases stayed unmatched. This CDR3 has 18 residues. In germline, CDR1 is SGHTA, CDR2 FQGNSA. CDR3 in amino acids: CASSLRPGQLSMNTEAFF. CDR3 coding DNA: TGTGCCAGCAGCTTAAGACCGGGACAGCTTTCCATGAACACTGAAGCTTTCTTT.